The next 30 T cell receptor beta chains were all read from a single sample in a study of cytomegalovirus exposure and HLA in healthy donors. Both 60 Vbeta primers and 13 Jbeta primers went into the PCR. Sequenced by immunoSEQ multiplex PCR; TCRdb stores in-frame clones only, minus some. The table includes more than 100,000 clones, around nine tenths detected once. Sequenced: PBMCs. These TCRs come from a woman in her twenties or thirties in good health and CMV-seronegative.

The rearrangement uses TRBV30 and TRBJ2-7; the match to TRBD1 covers 9 bases. V gave up 4 bases and J gave up 6 bases; unmatched junction bases: 10. From germline, CDR1 is GTSNPN and CDR2 SVGIG (reference sequence). This CDR3 is built from 14 residues. CDR3 in amino acids: CAWTNGQGNSEQYF. The DNA for the CDR3 is TGTGCCTGGACTAATGGACAGGGGAACAGCGAGCAGTACTTC. The whole variable domain, filled in from reference TRBV30 and TRBJ2-7, reads SQTIHQWPATLVQPVGSPLSLECTVEGTSNPNLYWYRQAAGRGLQLLFYSVGIGQISSEVPQNLSASRPQDRQFILSSKKLLLSDSGFYLCAWTNGQGNSEQYFGPGTRLTVT.

This clone was seen a single time. The V and J genes are TRBV6-5 and TRBJ2-5, with 7 bases that match TRBD2. The DNA matches TRBJ2-7 better at its end, which makes the J call doubtful. Germline lookup yields CDR1 MNHEY and CDR2 SVGAGI. The length of the CDR3 is 14 residues. The CDR3 DNA reads TGTGCCAGCAGTTACCGGCTACCGGGGGGCGAGCAGTACTTC. Protein product: CASSYRLPGGEQYF.

The DNA for the CDR3 is TGTGCCAGCAGCTTGGTGAGCGGGAGCACAGATACGCAGTATTTT. Protein product: CASSLVSGSTDTQYF. V is TRBV5-4 and J is TRBJ2-3, with D maybe TRBD2 (6 bases). Trimming left V 0 bases short and J 0 bases short, with 8 bases between. The CDR3 sequence is 15 residues long. Per germline, CDR1 SGHNT and CDR2 YYREEE (reference sequence).

This chain joins TRBV5-4 and TRBJ2-7, with TRBD1 matching 7 bases. With 1 base clipped from V and 2 bases from J, the junction kept 6 bases outside the gene matches. There are 15 residues in the CDR3. In germline, CDR1 is SGHNT, CDR2 YYREEE (reference sequence). The CDR3 bases are TGTGCCAGCAGCTTGTCAGGGACAGTGCCCTACGAGCAGTACTTC. This codes for CASSLSGTVPYEQYF.

The V gene is TRBV6-1, the J gene TRBJ2-7; 8 bases fit TRBD2. The V and J ends lost 0 bases and 2 bases, in that order; junction bases with no gene match: 9. Per germline, CDR1 MNHNS and CDR2 SASEGT. The CDR3 contains 17 residues. CDR3 loop: CASSEAPSGSIAYEQYF. CDR3 nucleotides: TGTGCCAGCAGTGAAGCTCCGAGCGGGAGTATCGCCTACGAGCAGTACTTC.

The J gene is TRBJ2-5, the V gene TRBV29-1; 8 bases are a match to TRBD1. The CDR3 contains 15 residues. J was trimmed by 5 bases and V by 5 bases; bases with no gene match: 13. CDR1 is SQVTM and CDR2 is ANQGSEA in the germline V gene. This CDR3 reads CSVLRQGWTGETQYF. CDR3 coding DNA: TGCAGCGTTCTACGACAGGGGTGGACCGGGGAGACCCAGTACTTC. Based on the CDR3 plus reference TRBV29-1 and TRBJ2-5, the full variable domain is SAVISQKPSRDICQRGTSLTIQCQVDSQVTMMFWYRQQPGQSLTLIATANQGSEATYESGFVIDKFPISRPNLTFSTLTVSNMSPEDSSIYLCSVLRQGWTGETQYFGPGTRLLVL.

The rearrangement links TRBV28 to TRBJ1-5; tentative D call: TRBD1 (6 bases). The V end was cut by 6 bases, the J end by 3 bases, with 12 bases between. The CDR3 extends over 14 amino acids. Looked up from germline, CDR1 is MDHEN and CDR2 is SYDVKM. CDR3 protein: CASRTGQYNQPQHF. In nucleotides, the CDR3 is TGTGCCAGCAGAACCGGACAGTACAATCAGCCCCAGCATTTT. The full variable domain, in which reference TRBV28 and TRBJ1-5 provide the parts outside the CDR3, is DVKVTQSSRYLVKRTGEKVFLECVQDMDHENMFWYRQDPGLGLRLIYFSYDVKMKEKGDIPEGYSVSREKKERFSLILESASTNQTSMYLCASRTGQYNQPQHFGDGTRLSIL.

The chain combines TRBV7-8 with TRBJ1-2, with D possibly matching TRBD1 (6 bases). Trimming removed 1 base at V and 8 bases at J, with 11 bases between. The CDR3 length is 13 residues. Germline V gene data show CDR1 as SGHVS and CDR2 as FQNEAQ. In DNA form, the CDR3 reads TGTGCCAGCAGCTTAGGGGGGGGCGAGGGCTACACCTTC. Its protein is CASSLGGGEGYTF.

The chain recombines TRBV4-1 with TRBJ2-1; 11 nucleotides match TRBD2. Losses at the gene ends were 4 bases for V and 4 bases for J; bases not matched to a gene: 9. The germline V gene has CDR1 MGHRA and CDR2 YSYEKL. This CDR3 contains 17 residues. In nucleotides, the CDR3 is TGCGCCAGCAGCCGATGGGCCGGGACTAGCGGATACAATGAGCAGTTCTTC. Translation gives CASSRWAGTSGYNEQFF.

This chain links TRBV5-6 with TRBJ2-2; 8 nucleotides agree with TRBD2. CDR3 length equals 18 residues. V shed 3 bases, J shed 4 bases, and the junction held 14 bases outside the gene matches. CDR1 is SGHDT, CDR2 YYEEEE, per germline. CDR3 region: CASSSRGPLAGGTGELFF. The CDR3 DNA follows: TGTGCCAGCAGCTCCCGGGGCCCTCTGGCGGGGGGCACCGGGGAGCTGTTTTTT.

This chain uses TRBV27 with TRBJ2-1; 10 bases line up with TRBD2. The CDR3 is made up of 15 amino acids. V dropped 4 bases and J dropped 4; count of bases not matched to a gene: 4. Per germline, CDR1 MNHEY and CDR2 SMNVEV (reference sequence). The CDR3 DNA reads TGTGCCAGCAGTTCTGGACTAGCGGCTTACAATGAGCAGTTCTTC. Translated: CASSSGLAAYNEQFF.

This clone has only a few counts. The V and J genes are TRBV6-6 and TRBJ1-1; no clear D gene. From germline, CDR1 is MNHNY and CDR2 SVGAGI (reference sequence). V lost 4 bases to trimming and J lost 3 bases, with 15 bases between them. The CDR3 contains 15 residues. The CDR3 region is CASSWSGIWDTEAFF. CDR3 in DNA: TGTGCCAGCAGTTGGAGTGGTATTTGGGACACTGAAGCTTTCTTT.

The chain combines TRBV5-4 with TRBJ2-1; TRBD2 matches at 7 bases. V shed 4 bases and J 8 bases; nucleotides not matched to a gene: 12. CDR1 SGHNT and CDR2 YYREEE come from the germline V gene (reference sequence). The CDR3 has 15 residues. CDR3 amino acids: CASSQSGTISYEQFF. The CDR3 nucleotides read TGTGCCAGCAGCCAGTCCGGGACTATATCATATGAGCAGTTCTTC. Variable domain in full (rest from reference TRBV5-4 and TRBJ2-1): ETGVTQSPTHLIKTRGQQVTLRCSSQSGHNTVSWYQQALGQGPQFIFQYYREEENGRGNFPPRFSGLQFPNYSSELNVNALELDDSALYLCASSQSGTISYEQFFGPGTRLTVL.

This clone was observed a handful of times. This chain links TRBV14 with TRBJ2-1; TRBD2 agrees at 10 bases. Germline-derived CDR1 and CDR2 are SGHDN and FVKESK. V lost 3 bases and J lost 5; bases outside the gene matches: 7. The CDR3 covers 16 residues. The DNA of the CDR3 is TGTGCCAGCAGCCAGCTCTTTACTAGCGGGAACAATGAGCAGTTCTTC. Protein product: CASSQLFTSGNNEQFF. Combining the CDR3 with reference TRBV14 and TRBJ2-1 gives the whole variable domain EAGVTQFPSHSVIEKGQTVTLRCDPISGHDNLYWYRRVMGKEIKFLLHFVKESKQDESGMPNNRFLAERTGGTYSTLKVQPAELEDSGVYFCASSQLFTSGNNEQFFGPGTRLTVL.

The rearrangement joins TRBV2 to TRBJ1-1; TRBD1 aligns across 9 bases. Unmatched junction bases numbered 8, after V lost 5 bases and J lost 7 bases. The CDR3 covers 14 residues. The germline V gene encodes CDR1 SNHLY and CDR2 FYNNEI. CDR3 bases: TGTGCCAGCAGTCCCGGGACAGGGTTAGTTGAAGCTTTCTTT. This translates into CASSPGTGLVEAFF.

This clone was seen a single time. This rearrangement joins TRBV7-8 to TRBJ2-7; 8 bases line up with TRBD2. The CDR3 has 17 residues. Germline V gene data show CDR1 as SGHVS and CDR2 as FQNEAQ. V lost 5 bases and J lost 5; bases outside the gene matches: 17. CDR3: CASSQKGYRREAHEQYF. The CDR3 bases are TGTGCCAGCAGCCAAAAAGGGTATAGGCGGGAGGCCCACGAGCAGTACTTC.

The chain couples TRBV2 to TRBJ1-2; D not certain. This CDR3 is built from 14 residues. V was shortened by 6 bases and J by 4 bases, with 15 bases between the two germline ends. Germline CDR1 and CDR2: SNHLY and FYNNEI. In nucleotides, the CDR3 is TGTGCCAGCAGGGGTTCTCAGGTGATCTATGGCTACACCTTC. It is translated as CASRGSQVIYGYTF.

This chain connects TRBV19 to TRBJ1-1; D is undetermined. The V end was cut by 3 bases, the J end by 0 bases, with 8 bases between. This CDR3 spans 14 amino acids. Germline V gene sequence: CDR1 LNHDA, CDR2 SQIVND (reference sequence). The CDR3 nucleotides read TGTGCCAGTAGTATTGGTCAGATGAACACTGAAGCTTTCTTT. Its protein product is CASSIGQMNTEAFF.

The V and J genes are TRBV6-1 and TRBJ2-5, with a weak D call TRBD1 (5 bases). From germline, CDR1 is MNHNS and CDR2 SASEGT. V lost 8 bases to trimming and J lost 0 bases, with 10 bases between them. The CDR3 spans 13 residues. The CDR3 nucleotides read TGTGCCAGCCGGACGGACAACCAAGAGACCCAGTACTTC. Translated: CASRTDNQETQYF.

This clone was detected a few times. Other DNA sequences in this specimen translate into the identical CDR3. The chain employs TRBV18 and TRBJ1-2; TRBD1 matches 7 bases. CDR1 and CDR2 from the germline V gene are KGHSH and LQKENI. V lost 5 bases to trimming and J lost 5 bases; unmatched junction nucleotides: 14. This CDR3 has 16 amino acids. The CDR3 DNA sequence: TGTGCCAGCTCAGACGAAAGGACAGGAATAGAGTATGGCTACACCTTC. Residues: CASSDERTGIEYGYTF.

The gene calls are TRBV5-5 and TRBJ2-3, with TRBD1 matching over 8 bases. The V gene's germline CDR1 is SGHKS and CDR2 YYEKEE (reference sequence). The trim removed 1 base at V and 4 bases at J, leaving 5 bases unmatched. The CDR3 contains 15 residues. CDR3 DNA: TGTGCCAGCAGCTTGAGACAGGGGCAGGCAGATACGCAGTATTTT. Amino acid sequence: CASSLRQGQADTQYF.

The rearrangement joins TRBV5-1 to TRBJ2-3; 7 bases align to TRBD2. The CDR3 extends over 16 amino acids. Germline V lookup: CDR1 SGHRS, CDR2 YFSETQ. With V trimmed by 0 bases and J by 0 bases, 4 bases remained unmatched. The CDR3: CASSLGRGVSTDTQYF. In nucleotides, the CDR3 is TGCGCCAGCAGCTTGGGCCGGGGGGTTAGCACAGATACGCAGTATTTT. The full variable domain, completed using reference TRBV5-1 and TRBJ2-3, is KAGVTQTPRYLIKTRGQQVTLSCSPISGHRSVSWYQQTPGQGLQFLFEYFSETQRNKGNFPGRFSGRQFSNSRSEMNVSTLELGDSALYLCASSLGRGVSTDTQYFGPGTRLTVL.

The chain links TRBV7-2 to TRBJ1-1, with D maybe TRBD1 (6 bases). CDR3 length equals 18 residues. Looked up from germline, CDR1 is SGHTA and CDR2 is FQGNSA. V shed 1 base and J shed 5 bases, with 23 bases lying between them. CDR3 sequence (DNA): TGTGCCAGCAGCTTAGGTTTTAGGGGTGGGGGCGATGTGACTGAAGCTTTCTTT. Its translation: CASSLGFRGGGDVTEAFF.

V is TRBV5-1 and J is TRBJ1-5, with D unclear. CDR1 is SGHRS, CDR2 YFSETQ, per germline. The CDR3 is made up of 13 amino acids. V shed 3 bases and J shed 2 bases, with 6 bases lying between them. CDR3 sequence reads: CASSWAGNQPQHF. In nucleotides, the CDR3 is TGCGCCAGCAGCTGGGCAGGCAATCAGCCCCAGCATTTT.

The chain uses TRBV5-6 and TRBJ1-1, with a possible D match to TRBD1 (5 bases). CDR1 is SGHDT and CDR2 is YYEEEE in the germline V gene. The CDR3 has 16 amino acids. Trimming took off 5 bases at V and 0 bases at J, with 17 bases between the two ends. This chain's CDR3 is CASRRQLPLMNTEAFF. In nucleotides, the CDR3 is TGTGCCAGCAGGAGACAGCTCCCCCTCATGAACACTGAAGCTTTCTTT.

The chain uses TRBV9 and TRBJ2-5, with a possible D match to TRBD2 (6 bases). V was shortened by 2 bases and J by 2 bases, with 13 bases between the two germline ends. Germline V gives CDR1 SGDLS, CDR2 YYNGEE. The length of the CDR3 is 15 residues. CDR3 DNA: TGTGCCAGCAGCGTCAACCTAGCGATACAAGAGACCCAGTACTTC. Its translation: CASSVNLAIQETQYF.

V is TRBV7-2 and J is TRBJ2-3; D might be TRBD2 (7 bases). Deletions cut 5 bases from V and 0 bases from J, with 21 bases between. The CDR3 runs 18 residues. CDR1 is SGHTA and CDR2 is FQGNSA in the germline V gene. CDR3 DNA: TGTGCCAGCAGCGTATACTGGGGCGGGGGCCCTAGCACAGATACGCAGTATTTT. Protein: CASSVYWGGGPSTDTQYF.

The chain combines TRBV9 with TRBJ1-3; TRBD1 matches 7 bases. J lost 2 bases, V lost 0 bases, and 11 bases had no gene match. Germline-derived CDR1 and CDR2 are SGDLS and YYNGEE. This CDR3 comprises 18 residues. The CDR3 loop is CASSVEWGSRGPGNTIYF. In DNA, the CDR3 is TGTGCCAGCAGCGTAGAATGGGGGTCTAGGGGGCCTGGAAACACCATATATTTT.

This chain joins TRBV19 and TRBJ2-7, with 8 bases that match TRBD1. The CDR3 is 13 residues long. With 6 bases clipped from V and 5 bases from J, the junction kept 6 bases outside the gene matches. Germline V gene sequence: CDR1 LNHDA, CDR2 SQIVND (reference sequence). In DNA form, the CDR3 reads TGTGCCAGTAGCGACCAGGGGGCCCACGAGCAGTACTTC. It specifies CASSDQGAHEQYF.

The rearrangement links TRBV6-5 to TRBJ1-2; D possibly corresponds to TRBD1 (6 bases). V dropped 10 bases and J dropped 4 bases, with 13 bases sitting between them. CDR1 MNHEY and CDR2 SVGAGI come from the germline V gene. The CDR3 is 12 amino acids. The CDR3 sequence is CATADRSYGYTF. CDR3 nucleotide sequence: TGTGCCACCGCGGACAGATCCTATGGCTACACCTTC.